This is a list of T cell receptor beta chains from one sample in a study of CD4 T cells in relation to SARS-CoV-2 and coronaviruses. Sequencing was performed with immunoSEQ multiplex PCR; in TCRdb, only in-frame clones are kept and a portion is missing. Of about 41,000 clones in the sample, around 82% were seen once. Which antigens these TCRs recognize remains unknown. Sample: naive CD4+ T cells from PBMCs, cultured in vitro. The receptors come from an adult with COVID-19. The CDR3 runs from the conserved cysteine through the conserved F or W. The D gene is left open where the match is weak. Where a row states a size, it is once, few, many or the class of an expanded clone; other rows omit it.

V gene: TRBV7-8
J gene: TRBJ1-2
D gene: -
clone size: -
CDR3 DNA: TGTGCCAGCAGCTTAGCGGGGGTCTACACCTTC
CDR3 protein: CASSLAGVYTF

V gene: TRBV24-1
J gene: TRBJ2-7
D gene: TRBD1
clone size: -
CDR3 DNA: TGTGCCACCAGTGACCCAAACAGGGGACGCTACGAGCAGTACTTC
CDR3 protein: CATSDPNRGRYEQYF

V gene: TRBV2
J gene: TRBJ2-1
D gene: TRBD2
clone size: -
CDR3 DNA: TGTGCCAGCAGTGAACGGGACTACCCCGGTGATGAGCAGTTCTTC
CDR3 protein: CASSERDYPGDEQFF

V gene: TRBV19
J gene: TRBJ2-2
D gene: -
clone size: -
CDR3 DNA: TGTGCCAGTAGTATAAGTCAGTCCCTACTTACCGGGGAGCTGTTTTTT
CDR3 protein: CASSISQSLLTGELFF

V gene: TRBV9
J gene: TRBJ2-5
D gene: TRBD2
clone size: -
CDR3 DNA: TGTGCCAGCAGCGTAAGGTGGGAGGGCCGGGAGACCCAGTACTTC
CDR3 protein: CASSVRWEGRETQYF

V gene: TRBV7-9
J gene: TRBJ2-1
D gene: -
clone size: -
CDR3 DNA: TGTGCCAGCAGCCGTGCTTGGAGTTCCTACAATGAGCAGTTCTTC
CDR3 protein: CASSRAWSSYNEQFF

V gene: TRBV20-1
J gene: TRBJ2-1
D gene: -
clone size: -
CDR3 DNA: TGCAGTGCTAGTCCTATGAGCTCCTACAATGAGCAGTTCTTC
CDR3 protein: CSASPMSSYNEQFF

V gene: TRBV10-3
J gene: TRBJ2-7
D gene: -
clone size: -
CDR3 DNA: TGTGCCATCAGTGAGTCGACAGGGGAAAAGACTAGCGGAGGTTGGGAGCAGTACTTC
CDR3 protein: CAISESTGEKTSGGWEQYF

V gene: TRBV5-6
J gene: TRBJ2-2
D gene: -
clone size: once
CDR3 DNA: TGTGCCAGCAGCGCCTTGAGGGGGGTTGACACCGGGGAGCTGTTTTTT
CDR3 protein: CASSALRGVDTGELFF

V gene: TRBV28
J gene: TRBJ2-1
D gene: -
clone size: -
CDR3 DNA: TGTGCCAGCACCCTGGGAGGTAGGAATGAGCAGTTCTTC
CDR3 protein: CASTLGGRNEQFF

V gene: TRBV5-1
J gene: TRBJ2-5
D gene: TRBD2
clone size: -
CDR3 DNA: TGCGCCAGCAGCTTGGTTCTAGCGGGAGGGGAGACCCAGTACTTC
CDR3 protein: CASSLVLAGGETQYF

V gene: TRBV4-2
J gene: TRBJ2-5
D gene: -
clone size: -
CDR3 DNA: TGTGCCAGCAGCCAAGAGGGGGCGGGAGTGGGAGAGACCCAGTACTTC
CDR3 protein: CASSQEGAGVGETQYF

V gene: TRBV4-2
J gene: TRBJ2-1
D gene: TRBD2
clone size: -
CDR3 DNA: TGTGCCAGCAGCGTAAGGGGGACTAGCGTAGGGAATGAGCAGTTCTTC
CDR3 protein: CASSVRGTSVGNEQFF

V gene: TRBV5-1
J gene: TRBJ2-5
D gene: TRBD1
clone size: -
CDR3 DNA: TGCGCCAGCAGCTTCGGGACAGGGGGAGAGACCCAGTACTTC
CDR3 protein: CASSFGTGGETQYF

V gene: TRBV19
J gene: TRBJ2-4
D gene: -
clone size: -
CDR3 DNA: TGTGCCAGTAGGCCCCATCCTCTAGCCAAAAACATTCAGTACTTC
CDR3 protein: CASRPHPLAKNIQYF

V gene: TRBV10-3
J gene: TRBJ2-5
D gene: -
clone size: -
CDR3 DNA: TGTGCCATCAGTACGACTAGTCGGTTTGAGACCCAGTACTTC
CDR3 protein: CAISTTSRFETQYF

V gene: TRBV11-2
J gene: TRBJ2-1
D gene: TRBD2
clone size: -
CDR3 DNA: TGTGCCAGCAGCCGTGAACCGGGACTAGCGGGAAGCTCCTACAATGAGCAGTTCTTC
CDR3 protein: CASSREPGLAGSSYNEQFF

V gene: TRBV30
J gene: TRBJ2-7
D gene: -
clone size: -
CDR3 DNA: TGTGCCTGGAGTCGGGGACTCAGATACGAGCAGTACTTC
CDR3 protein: CAWSRGLRYEQYF

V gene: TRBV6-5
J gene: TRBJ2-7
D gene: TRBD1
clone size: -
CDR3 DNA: TGTGCCAGCAGTTACTCCTGGACAGGGGCCCACGAGCAGTACTTC
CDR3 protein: CASSYSWTGAHEQYF

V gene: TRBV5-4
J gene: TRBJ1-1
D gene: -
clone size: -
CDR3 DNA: TGTGCCAGCAGCTTGGTCACGGGCTGGTCCACTGAAGCTTTCTTT
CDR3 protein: CASSLVTGWSTEAFF